The 23 T cell receptor beta chains below all came from one sample that was sequenced in a study of blood T cell repertoires in COVID-19. Sequencing was performed with immunoSEQ multiplex PCR; in TCRdb, only in-frame clones are kept and a portion is missing. The sample has 250,000 to 300,000 clones, roughly 87% seen once; the top ten hold about 2%. The specimen sequenced was peripheral blood. The receptor set was obtained from a woman aged 45-65 years who had recovered from COVID-19.

The chain joins TRBV6-2 or TRBV6-3 to TRBJ2-1, with D tentatively TRBD2 (6 bases). The CDR3 sequence is 16 residues long. Germline CDR1 MNHEY, CDR2 SVGEGT. V lost 7 bases to trimming and J lost 7 bases, with 23 bases between them. CDR3 amino acids: CASTPGGSSMVNEQFF. The CDR3 DNA sequence: TGTGCCAGCACCCCTGGGGGGTCCTCTATGGTAAATGAGCAGTTCTTC.

The chain uses TRBV18 and TRBJ1-2; tentative D call: TRBD1 (5 bases). CDR3 length: 14 residues. V gave up 3 bases and J gave up 7 bases, with 15 bases separating them. Germline CDR1 reads KGHSH; CDR2 reads LQKENI. CDR3 region: CASSPNSGGVGYTF. CDR3 DNA sequence: TGTGCCAGCTCACCCAATTCTGGAGGGGTTGGCTACACCTTC.

V usage is TRBV28 and J usage is TRBJ1-1; 10 bases align to TRBD1. Germline CDR1 reads MDHEN; CDR2 reads SYDVKM. Trimming removed 5 bases from V and 4 bases from J; junction bases left unmatched: 4. This CDR3 is 14 amino acids long. CDR3 loop: CASSPTGGITEAFF. The CDR3 DNA reads TGTGCCAGCAGTCCGACAGGGGGCATCACTGAAGCTTTCTTT.

The V call is TRBV5-4, the J call TRBJ2-1; D unresolved. Germline V CDR1 and CDR2: SGHNT, YYREEE (reference sequence). Between the trimmed V and J ends, which lost 2 bases and 5 bases, there was a span of 11 bases. The CDR3 spans 14 residues. CDR3 nucleotide sequence: TGTGCCAGCAGCTTTGCTCCTAGGAACAATGAGCAGTTCTTC. This codes for CASSFAPRNNEQFF.

The chain recombines TRBV6-5 with TRBJ2-1, with 9 bases that match TRBD1. V lost 0 bases and J lost 6; bases outside the gene matches: 6. Germline-derived CDR1 and CDR2 are MNHEY and SVGAGI. The CDR3 covers 16 residues. The CDR3 DNA reads TGTGCCAGCAGTTACTCGACCGGGACAGGGTCCAATGAGCAGTTCTTC. This gives the protein CASSYSTGTGSNEQFF.

The chain couples TRBV28 to TRBJ2-7, with a tentative D call TRBD2 (7 bases). The V end was cut by 2 bases, the J end by 7 bases, with 21 bases between. This CDR3 is built from 16 residues. The germline CDR1 and CDR2 sequences are MDHEN and SYDVKM. The CDR3 DNA reads TGTGCCAGCAGTTTAACGGGGGGCGGGAGCCCAGGGGAGCAGTACTTC. This encodes CASSLTGGGSPGEQYF.

The chain links TRBV29-1 to TRBJ2-2, with D possibly matching TRBD1 (7 bases). Per germline, CDR1 SQVTM and CDR2 ANQGSEA. CDR3 length equals 10 residues. The CDR3 DNA reads as TGCAGTCACCAGGGGGGAGAGCTGTTTTTT. It codes for CSHQGGELFF.

The V gene is TRBV29-1, the J gene TRBJ2-3, with TRBD2 as a possible D gene (5 bases). Germline CDR1 reads SQVTM; CDR2 reads ANQGSEA. V lost 2 bases to trimming and J lost 4 bases, with 16 bases between them. CDR3 length: 15 amino acids. The chain's CDR3 is CSVERGFPSPDTQYF. The DNA for the CDR3 is TGCAGCGTTGAAAGAGGCTTTCCTAGCCCAGATACGCAGTATTTT.

The chain links TRBV28 to TRBJ2-7, with TRBD1 as a possible D gene (5 bases). Germline assignment: CDR1 MDHEN and CDR2 SYDVKM. CDR3 size: 12 residues. V lost 5 bases and J 4 bases, leaving 9 bases between the germline ends. This CDR3 reads CASSRRGYEQYF. DNA of the CDR3: TGTGCCAGCAGTAGAAGGGGTTACGAGCAGTACTTC.

The table lists this clone with a count of one. The chain links TRBV3-1 (or the pseudogene TRBV3-2) to TRBJ2-3; 10 bases fit TRBD2. V lost 0 bases and J lost 6; bases outside the gene matches: 3. Germline CDR1 reads LGHDT; CDR2 reads YNNKEL (reference sequence). The CDR3 sequence is 15 residues long. The chain's CDR3 is CASSQDTSGDDTQYF. In nucleotides, the CDR3 is TGTGCCAGCAGCCAAGACACTAGCGGGGACGATACGCAGTATTTT.

V and J are TRBV3-1 (or the pseudogene TRBV3-2) and TRBJ2-5; no reliable D call. With 1 base removed from V and 2 bases from J, the gap between germline ends came to 14 bases. CDR1 is LGHDT, CDR2 YNNKEL, per germline (reference sequence). The CDR3 loop spans 16 amino acids. The CDR3 spells CASSQGVPSLQETQYF. The CDR3 bases are TGTGCCAGCAGCCAAGGAGTCCCCTCCCTTCAAGAGACCCAGTACTTC.

V and J are TRBV7-2 and TRBJ2-1; 8 bases are shared with TRBD1. V dropped 6 bases and J dropped 4; count of bases not matched to a gene: 2. CDR3 length equals 13 residues. The V gene's germline CDR1 is SGHTA and CDR2 FQGNSA. CDR3 region: CASRQGGYNEQFF. CDR3 in DNA: TGTGCCAGCAGACAGGGGGGTTACAATGAGCAGTTCTTC.

This clone was picked up a small number of times. Distinct nucleotide sequences in the sample also encode this CDR3. V and J are TRBV4-3 and TRBJ1-3; no reliable D call. This CDR3 is built from 15 residues. Germline assignment: CDR1 LGHNA and CDR2 YSLEER. The V end was cut by 0 bases, the J end by 1 base, with 7 bases between. The CDR3 DNA reads as TGCGCCAGCAGCCAAGATAGCGGGTCTGGAAACACCATATATTTT. Translation gives CASSQDSGSGNTIYF.

V usage is TRBV19 and J usage is TRBJ2-1; 7 bases are a match to TRBD2. Germline assignment: CDR1 LNHDA and CDR2 SQIVND (reference sequence). CDR3 length: 15 residues. After removal of 0 bases from V and 4 bases from J, the junction contained 3 bases not matched to a gene. CDR3 DNA sequence: TGTGCCAGTAGTATAGACGACGGGAGGTACAATGAGCAGTTCTTC. Translation: CASSIDDGRYNEQFF. Combining the CDR3 with reference TRBV19 and TRBJ2-1 gives the whole variable domain DGGITQSPKYLFRKEGQNVTLSCEQNLNHDAMYWYRQDPGQGLRLIYYSQIVNDFQKGDIAEGYSVSREKKESFPLTVTSAQKNPTAFYLCASSIDDGRYNEQFFGPGTRLTVL.

The rearrangement uses TRBV18 and TRBJ1-5; tentatively, D is TRBD1 (5 bases). This CDR3 has 15 residues. The germline V gene has CDR1 KGHSH and CDR2 LQKENI. Trimming removed 0 bases from V and 4 bases from J, with 10 bases in between. This CDR3 is CASSPPDGQNQPQHF. CDR3 DNA: TGTGCCAGCTCACCACCAGACGGACAAAATCAGCCCCAGCATTTT.

CDR3 sequence: CASSPRQGRMNTEAFF. For the CDR3, the DNA is TGTGCCAGCAGCCCCCGACAGGGAAGAATGAACACTGAAGCTTTCTTT. The V gene is TRBV11-1, the J gene TRBJ1-1; 7 bases agree with TRBD1. This CDR3 comprises 16 residues. Germline V gene data show CDR1 as SGHAT and CDR2 as FQDESV (reference sequence). V was pared by 5 bases and J by 0 bases, with 9 bases of the junction left unmatched.

The chain joins TRBV27 to TRBJ1-1; tentative D call: TRBD1 (6 bases). The V end lost 7 bases, the J end lost 1 base, and 16 bases lay between the germline ends. The germline V gene has CDR1 MNHEY and CDR2 SMNVEV (reference sequence). The CDR3 sequence is 15 residues long. Here the CDR3 reads CASTQVRGANTEAFF. In DNA form, the CDR3 reads TGTGCCAGCACCCAGGTCAGGGGCGCGAACACTGAAGCTTTCTTT.

The chain joins TRBV4-3 to TRBJ1-5; D is unresolved. CDR1 and CDR2 (germline): LGHNA, YSLEER. The germline V and J ends were trimmed by 0 bases and 4 bases, with 7 bases remaining between them. The CDR3 totals 14 residues. CDR3 DNA sequence: TGCGCCAGCAGCCAAGATATCTTAAATCAGCCCCAGCATTTT. Protein sequence: CASSQDILNQPQHF.

The chain is built from TRBV7-8 and TRBJ2-1; 8 bases agree with TRBD1. The CDR3 is made up of 15 amino acids. After removal of 5 bases from V and 0 bases from J, the junction contained 3 bases not matched to a gene. Germline V CDR1 and CDR2: SGHVS, FQNEAQ. CDR3 sequence: CASSRDRGSYNEQFF. DNA for the CDR3: TGTGCCAGCAGCCGAGACAGGGGCTCCTACAATGAGCAGTTCTTC.

This chain's CDR3 is CASSKGREFNEQFF. As DNA, the CDR3 is TGTGCCAGTAGTAAGGGCAGGGAATTCAATGAGCAGTTCTTC. This rearrangement joins TRBV19 to TRBJ2-1; D is possibly TRBD1 (5 bases). Per germline, CDR1 LNHDA and CDR2 SQIVND (reference sequence). The CDR3 is made up of 14 amino acids. With 4 bases removed from V and 6 bases from J, the gap between germline ends came to 13 bases.

The rearrangement joins TRBV2 to TRBJ1-4, with D possibly TRBD1 on 6 matching bases. Per germline, CDR1 SNHLY and CDR2 FYNNEI. The CDR3 consists of 15 residues. Trimming stripped 4 bases from V and 8 bases from J, with 17 bases between. The CDR3 DNA reads TGTGCCAGCAGTGTAGGAAACATTCAGGGGGAAAAACTGTTTTTT. Translating gives CASSVGNIQGEKLFF.

The chain joins TRBV2 to TRBJ2-5; the D gene is possibly TRBD2 (6 bases). V lost 2 bases and J lost 2, with 9 bases in between. Germline CDR1 and CDR2: SNHLY and FYNNEI. This CDR3 contains 14 residues. CDR3 sequence reads: CASSELAMQETQYF. The CDR3 DNA reads as TGTGCCAGCAGTGAACTAGCGATGCAAGAGACCCAGTACTTC.

This clone was picked up many times. The V and J genes are TRBV30 and TRBJ1-1; no reliable D call. Trimming left V 5 bases short and J 0 bases short, with 10 bases between. The CDR3 length is 13 residues. Germline CDR1 GTSNPN, CDR2 SVGIG (reference sequence). DNA for the CDR3: TGTGCCTGGGGGCGGCGATTGAACACTGAAGCTTTCTTT. Translating gives CAWGRRLNTEAFF.